This T cell receptor beta chain was sequenced for a study of monozygotic twins with inflammatory bowel disease. TCRdb re-called the 5' RACE reads; one entry per CDR3 protein, DNA not given. The data show approximately 200,000 distinct CDR3 sequences, and the top ten clones hold approximately 1.6%. The CDR3 has 15 residues. From germline, CDR1 is LNHDA and CDR2 SQIVND (reference sequence). The rearrangement links TRBV19 to TRBJ2-7; as DNA is missing, the TRBD2 call by TCRdb cannot be tested. Sequenced sample: blood. The source of this sequence is a human donor with ulcerative colitis or Crohn's disease, or a healthy co-twin of an affected twin (not recorded which). The CDR3 is CASSVFQAGRDEQYF.